The 31 T cell receptor beta chains below were found in one sample sequenced in a study of control samples from healthy donors and cancer patients. Produced via immunoSEQ multiplex PCR; TCRdb's table is partial and in-frame only. The table records roughly 140,000 clones, 85% to 95% of them present only once. Sequenced sample: blood. The origin of the receptors is a man aged 45 to 65 in good health.

The J gene is TRBJ1-2, the V gene TRBV19, with 9 bases lining up with TRBD1. Germline CDR1 and CDR2: LNHDA and SQIVND (reference sequence). V dropped 2 bases and J dropped 5; count of bases not matched to a gene: 6. The length of the CDR3 is 15 residues. CDR3 sequence: CASSISIQGAYGYTF. In nucleotides, the CDR3 is TGTGCCAGTAGTATATCCATACAGGGGGCGTATGGCTACACCTTC.

The chain employs TRBV11-2 and TRBJ2-1; D ambiguous. Germline loops: CDR1 SGHAT, CDR2 FQNNGV. The CDR3 consists of 12 residues. Trimming removed 1 base from V and 5 bases from J, with 3 bases in between. The CDR3 DNA reads as TGTGCCAGCAGCTTAGTTCACAATGAGCAGTTCTTC. Its protein product is CASSLVHNEQFF.

J is TRBJ1-5 and V is TRBV27; the D is unclear. The V end was cut by 6 bases, the J end by 5 bases, with 8 bases between. This CDR3 spans 12 amino acids. The V gene's germline CDR1 is MNHEY and CDR2 SMNVEV (reference sequence). CDR3 nucleotide sequence: TGTGCCAGCAGGACGACGGATCAGCCCCAGCATTTT. Its translation: CASRTTDQPQHF.

The chain carries TRBV5-4 and TRBJ2-7; 9 bases map to TRBD1. The junction had 5 bases not matched to a gene; V was cut back by 4 bases and J by 3 bases. The CDR3 loop spans 14 amino acids. The germline V gene encodes CDR1 SGHNT and CDR2 YYREEE (reference sequence). CDR3 protein: CASSPKTGGYEQYF. CDR3 coding DNA: TGTGCCAGCAGCCCAAAGACAGGGGGCTACGAGCAGTACTTC.

The rearrangement uses TRBV7-6 and TRBJ2-5, with 7 bases matching TRBD2. Trimming at V came to 1 base and at J to 4 bases, leaving 12 bases not matched to a gene. The CDR3 contains 17 residues. Germline values: CDR1 SGHVS, CDR2 FNYEAQ. The CDR3 DNA follows: TGTGCCAGCAGCTTAGGTGTCCGCGGGAGCCGTGGAGAGACCCAGTACTTC. It codes for CASSLGVRGSRGETQYF.

The chain carries TRBV6-6 and TRBJ1-2; D call uncertain. The CDR3 loop spans 11 amino acids. Trimming left V 4 bases short and J 2 bases short, with 2 bases between. Germline CDR1 reads MNHNY; CDR2 reads SVGAGI (reference sequence). As DNA, the CDR3 is TGTGCCAGCAGTTTCAACTATGGCTACACCTTC. This gives the protein CASSFNYGYTF.

This chain uses TRBV30 with TRBJ1-2; no clear D gene. Per germline, CDR1 GTSNPN and CDR2 SVGIG (reference sequence). The CDR3 is 12 amino acids. V shed 1 base and J shed 8 bases, with 11 bases lying between them. The CDR3 loop reads CAWSAYMRGYTF. CDR3 nucleotides: TGTGCCTGGAGTGCTTATATGCGGGGCTACACCTTC.

This clone appeared a single time. The chain uses TRBV18 and TRBJ2-4, with a possible D match to TRBD1 (7 bases). Germline V CDR1 and CDR2: KGHSH, LQKENI. There are 16 residues in the CDR3. V was pared by 2 bases and J by 8 bases, with 19 bases between. Here the CDR3 reads CASSPGIGGGEDIQYF. The CDR3 bases are TGTGCCAGCTCACCAGGGATCGGAGGGGGCGAGGACATTCAGTACTTC.

The CDR3 sequence: CASSLEVAGGLETQYF. The CDR3 region has the DNA TGCGCCAGCAGCTTGGAGGTAGCGGGAGGGCTAGAGACCCAGTACTTC. The rearrangement links TRBV5-1 to TRBJ2-5, with TRBD2 matching 11 bases. Germline V gives CDR1 SGHRS, CDR2 YFSETQ. V was clipped by 0 bases and J by 4 bases; unmatched bases: 5. CDR3 length: 16 residues.

V is TRBV28 and J is TRBJ1-2; D is possibly TRBD1 (5 bases). CDR3 length: 14 amino acids. V was cut by 5 bases and J by 4 bases, with 14 bases left in between. Germline V gene sequence: CDR1 MDHEN, CDR2 SYDVKM. The CDR3: CASSPGAQVYGYTF. The DNA for the CDR3 is TGTGCCAGCAGTCCCGGGGCCCAGGTCTATGGCTACACCTTC.

The rearrangement joins TRBV3-1 (or the pseudogene TRBV3-2) to TRBJ2-5; no reliable D call. The CDR3 loop spans 13 amino acids. Germline V lookup: CDR1 LGHDT, CDR2 YNNKEL (reference sequence). V shed 6 bases and J shed 2 bases, with 10 bases lying between them. DNA of the CDR3: TGTGCCAGCAGAACGACACTGCAAGAGACCCAGTACTTC. It is translated as CASRTTLQETQYF.

In nucleotides, the CDR3 is TGTGCCAGCAGTGACGAACAGGGTGATAGGTCTGGCGAGCAGTACTTC. Encoded protein: CASSDEQGDRSGEQYF. The V call is TRBV2, the J call TRBJ2-7, with a tentative D call TRBD1 (6 bases). In germline, CDR1 is SNHLY, CDR2 FYNNEI. Trimming took off 3 bases at V and 6 bases at J, with 21 bases between the two ends. CDR3 size: 16 residues.

This chain links TRBV27 with TRBJ2-2; 11 bases align to TRBD2. This CDR3 is built from 17 residues. The V segment lost 6 bases and the J segment 7 bases; nucleotides outside the gene matches: 13. The germline gives CDR1 MNHEY, CDR2 SMNVEV (reference sequence). In nucleotides, the CDR3 is TGTGCCAGCAGCCGTCCGGGACTAGCGGTGGCAAGCGGGGAGCTGTTTTTT. This codes for CASSRPGLAVASGELFF.

This chain connects TRBV14 to TRBJ1-6; 8 nucleotides agree with TRBD1. V dropped 4 bases and J dropped 10; count of bases not matched to a gene: 9. This CDR3 is 15 amino acids long. Germline CDR1 reads SGHDN; CDR2 reads FVKESK. CDR3 residues: CASSLGQGWGSPLHF. CDR3 sequence (DNA): TGTGCCAGCAGCCTCGGACAGGGCTGGGGATCACCCCTCCACTTT. Complete variable domain (other parts from reference TRBV14 and TRBJ1-6): EAGVTQFPSHSVIEKGQTVTLRCDPISGHDNLYWYRRVMGKEIKFLLHFVKESKQDESGMPNNRFLAERTGGTYSTLKVQPAELEDSGVYFCASSLGQGWGSPLHFGNGTRLTVT.

The CDR3: CASSPSGNNQPQHF. The CDR3 region has the DNA TGTGCCAGCAGCCCCTCCGGGAACAATCAGCCCCAGCATTTT. The chain recombines TRBV3-1 (or the pseudogene TRBV3-2) with TRBJ1-5; no clear D. Deletions cut 4 bases from V and 3 bases from J, with 10 bases between. The CDR3 covers 14 residues. In germline, CDR1 is LGHDT, CDR2 YNNKEL (reference sequence).

The chain joins TRBV5-1 to TRBJ2-3; TRBD1 matches at 9 bases. The CDR3 runs to 15 residues. V was pared by 6 bases and J by 0 bases, with 5 bases of the junction left unmatched. Germline assignment: CDR1 SGHRS and CDR2 YFSETQ. As DNA, the CDR3 is TGCGCCAGCACCAAGGACAGGGGTAGCACAGATACGCAGTATTTT. Its translation: CASTKDRGSTDTQYF.

V usage is TRBV10-3 and J usage is TRBJ2-5; 7 positions agree with TRBD2. V dropped 0 bases and J dropped 5; count of bases not matched to a gene: 6. CDR1 is ENHRY and CDR2 is SYGVKD in the germline V gene. There are 15 residues in the CDR3. As DNA, the CDR3 is TGTGCCATCAGTGAGTCGAATCAGGGAGGGGAGACCCAGTACTTC. Its protein product is CAISESNQGGETQYF.

This chain uses TRBV6-5 with TRBJ2-2; tentatively, D is TRBD1 (6 bases). V lost 6 bases and J 1 base, leaving 6 bases between the germline ends. Per the germline V gene, CDR1 is MNHEY and CDR2 is SVGAGI. CDR3 length: 13 residues. In DNA form, the CDR3 reads TGTGCCAGCAGGACAGGGAACACCGGGGAGCTGTTTTTT. As protein: CASRTGNTGELFF.

The gene calls are TRBV19 and TRBJ2-1, with D unresolved. Trimming left V 3 bases short and J 7 bases short, with 16 bases between. This CDR3 spans 15 amino acids. The V gene's germline CDR1 is LNHDA and CDR2 SQIVND (reference sequence). The CDR3, as DNA: TGTGCCAGTAGTATTAAAAGGGTCACTTGGAATGAGCAGTTCTTC. The encoded protein is CASSIKRVTWNEQFF.

The sample holds a few counts of this clone. The J gene is TRBJ2-1, the V gene TRBV30; the match to TRBD2 covers 8 bases. The ends lost 2 bases at V and 2 bases at J; junction bases unmatched: 8. Germline values: CDR1 GTSNPN, CDR2 SVGIG (reference sequence). The CDR3 is made up of 16 amino acids. The CDR3 DNA is TGTGCCTGGAGTCTCCGGGGCGGGAGGCCCTACAATGAGCAGTTCTTC. Translated, it gives CAWSLRGGRPYNEQFF.

The gene calls are TRBV29-1 and TRBJ2-6, with a possible D match to TRBD1 (5 bases). CDR1 SQVTM and CDR2 ANQGSEA come from the germline V gene. Deletions cut 5 bases from V and 4 bases from J, with 12 bases between. The CDR3 consists of 14 residues. The CDR3 DNA reads as TGCAGCGTTCCTCAGGGAACCGGGGCCAACGTCCTGACTTTC. It is translated as CSVPQGTGANVLTF. The variable domain in full, with the rest retrieved from reference TRBV29-1 and TRBJ2-6, is SAVISQKPSRDICQRGTSLTIQCQVDSQVTMMFWYRQQPGQSLTLIATANQGSEATYESGFVIDKFPISRPNLTFSTLTVSNMSPEDSSIYLCSVPQGTGANVLTFGAGSRLTVL.

This chain joins TRBV7-6 and TRBJ2-7, with 9 bases lining up with TRBD1. This CDR3 spans 19 amino acids. CDR1 is SGHVS, CDR2 FNYEAQ, per germline. V shed 1 base and J 0 bases; nucleotides not matched to a gene: 13. CDR3 DNA: TGTGCCAGCAGCTTAGGAGGGACAGGGTCGTTTCGGGGCTCCTACGAGCAGTACTTC. It yields the protein CASSLGGTGSFRGSYEQYF.

The chain couples TRBV3-1 (or the pseudogene TRBV3-2) to TRBJ2-3, with D perhaps matching TRBD2 (6 bases). Per the germline V gene, CDR1 is LGHDT and CDR2 is YNNKEL (reference sequence). This CDR3 spans 15 amino acids. The V end was cut by 4 bases, the J end by 3 bases, with 14 bases between. The chain's CDR3 is CASSRRSGRTDTQYF. The CDR3 DNA sequence: TGTGCCAGCAGCCGTCGATCTGGGAGGACAGATACGCAGTATTTT.

The chain joins TRBV30 to TRBJ1-2, with D unresolved. The CDR3 is 14 residues long. V was cut by 6 bases and J by 5 bases, with 19 bases left in between. CDR1 GTSNPN and CDR2 SVGIG come from the germline V gene (reference sequence). In DNA, the CDR3 is TGTGCCTGCCTTACCCGACGGAATACGTATGGCTACACCTTC. Translating gives CACLTRRNTYGYTF.

This clone was seen a single time. The chain links TRBV2 to TRBJ1-4; possible D gene TRBD1, 5 bases. V lost 3 bases, J lost 8 bases, and 16 bases lay in between. CDR1 is SNHLY, CDR2 FYNNEI, per germline. This CDR3 contains 15 residues. The CDR3 region has the DNA TGTGCCAGCAGTGATGGGGGGTTAGTAGGAGAAAAACTGTTTTTT. Protein sequence: CASSDGGLVGEKLFF.

The chain couples TRBV7-9 to TRBJ1-6; TRBD1 matches 9 bases. The V gene's germline CDR1 is SEHNR and CDR2 FQNEAQ (reference sequence). There are 16 residues in the CDR3. Trimming removed 5 bases from V and 10 bases from J; junction bases left unmatched: 12. CDR3 sequence: CASSLQGAIPGSPLHF. DNA for the CDR3: TGTGCCAGCAGCCTACAGGGGGCTATCCCCGGATCACCCCTCCACTTT.

The rearrangement uses TRBV7-8 and TRBJ2-3; 9 bases are shared with TRBD2. The V gene's germline CDR1 is SGHVS and CDR2 FQNEAQ. This CDR3 has 17 residues. The V segment lost 5 bases and the J segment 7 bases; nucleotides outside the gene matches: 16. CDR3 nucleotides: TGTGCCAGCAGCCCATCTCTGGGACTAGCCATCATGTATACGCAGTATTTT. Protein sequence: CASSPSLGLAIMYTQYF.

The V and J genes are TRBV5-4 and TRBJ1-3; perhaps TRBD1 as D (6 bases). Trimming stripped 0 bases from V and 1 base from J, with 8 bases between. Looked up from germline, CDR1 is SGHNT and CDR2 is YYREEE (reference sequence). This CDR3 is built from 15 residues. CDR3 coding DNA: TGTGCCAGCAGCTTGGTAGGGGGGTCTGGAAACACCATATATTTT. Its translation is CASSLVGGSGNTIYF.

This chain connects TRBV28 to TRBJ2-7; TRBD2 agrees at 13 bases. The germline CDR1 and CDR2 sequences are MDHEN and SYDVKM. CDR3 length equals 17 residues. The J segment lost 2 bases and the V segment lost 3 bases, leaving 7 bases of the junction unmatched. CDR3 in DNA: TGTGCCAGCAGTTTGGGGACTAGCGGGATTGGGACCTACGAGCAGTACTTC. Amino acid sequence: CASSLGTSGIGTYEQYF.

V is TRBV7-8 and J is TRBJ2-5; TRBD1 is a possible D gene (5 bases). This CDR3 is built from 16 residues. The ends were cut back, 1 base at V and 5 bases at J, with 17 bases in the middle. The germline V gene has CDR1 SGHVS and CDR2 FQNEAQ. The CDR3 region has the DNA TGTGCCAGCAGCTTAGAATTGATTCAGGGATGGGAGACCCAGTACTTC. This encodes CASSLELIQGWETQYF.

The gene calls are TRBV6-2 or TRBV6-3 and TRBJ1-1; D is unclear. The CDR3 is 14 amino acids. Germline V gene data show CDR1 as MNHEY and CDR2 as SVGEGT. Deletions cut 4 bases from V and 1 base from J, with 10 bases between. CDR3: CASSSGVPNTEAFF. The CDR3, as DNA: TGTGCCAGCAGTTCCGGGGTCCCGAACACTGAAGCTTTCTTT.